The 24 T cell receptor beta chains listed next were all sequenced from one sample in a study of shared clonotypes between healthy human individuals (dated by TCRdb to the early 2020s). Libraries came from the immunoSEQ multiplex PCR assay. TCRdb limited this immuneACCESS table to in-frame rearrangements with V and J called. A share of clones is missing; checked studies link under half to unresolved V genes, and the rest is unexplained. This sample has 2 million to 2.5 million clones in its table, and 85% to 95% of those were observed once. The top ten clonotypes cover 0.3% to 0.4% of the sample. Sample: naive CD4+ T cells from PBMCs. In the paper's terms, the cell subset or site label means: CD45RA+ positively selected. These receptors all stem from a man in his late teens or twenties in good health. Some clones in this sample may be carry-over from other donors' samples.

This CDR3 is CASSPRAGRGLNTGELFF. The CDR3 DNA reads TGTGCCAGCAGCCCGCGGGCCGGCCGGGGACTAAACACCGGGGAGCTGTTTTTT. The chain uses TRBV11-3 and TRBJ2-2; 7 nucleotides line up with TRBD2. V trimming: 5 bases; J trimming: 2 bases; junction bases outside the gene matches: 14. CDR1 and CDR2 from the germline V gene are SGHNT and YENEEA. This CDR3 contains 18 residues.

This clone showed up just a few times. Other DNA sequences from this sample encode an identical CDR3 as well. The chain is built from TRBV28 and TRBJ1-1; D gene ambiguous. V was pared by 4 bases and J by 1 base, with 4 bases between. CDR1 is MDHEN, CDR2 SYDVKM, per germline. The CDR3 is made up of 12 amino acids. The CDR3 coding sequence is TGTGCCAGCAGTTGGGGGAACACTGAAGCTTTCTTT. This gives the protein CASSWGNTEAFF.

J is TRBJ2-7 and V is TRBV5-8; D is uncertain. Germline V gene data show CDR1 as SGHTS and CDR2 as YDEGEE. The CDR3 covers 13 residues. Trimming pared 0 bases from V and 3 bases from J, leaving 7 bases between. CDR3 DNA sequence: TGTGCCAGCAGCTTGGTGGGTATCTACGAGCAGTACTTC. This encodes CASSLVGIYEQYF.

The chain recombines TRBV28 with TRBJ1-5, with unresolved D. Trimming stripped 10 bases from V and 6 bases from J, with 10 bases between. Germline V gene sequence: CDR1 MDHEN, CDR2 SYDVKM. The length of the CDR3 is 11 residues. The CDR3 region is CATSYGQPQHF. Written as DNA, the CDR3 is TGTGCCACCTCTTACGGTCAGCCCCAGCATTTT. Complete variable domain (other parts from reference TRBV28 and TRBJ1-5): DVKVTQSSRYLVKRTGEKVFLECVQDMDHENMFWYRQDPGLGLRLIYFSYDVKMKEKGDIPEGYSVSREKKERFSLILESASTNQTSMYLCATSYGQPQHFGDGTRLSIL.

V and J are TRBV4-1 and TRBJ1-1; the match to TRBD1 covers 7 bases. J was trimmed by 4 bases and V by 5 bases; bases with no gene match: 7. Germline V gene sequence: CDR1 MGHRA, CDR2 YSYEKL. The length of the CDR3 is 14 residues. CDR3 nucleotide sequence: TGCGCCAGCAGCGTTCAAGCAGGGGGCACTGAAGCTTTCTTT. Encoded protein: CASSVQAGGTEAFF.

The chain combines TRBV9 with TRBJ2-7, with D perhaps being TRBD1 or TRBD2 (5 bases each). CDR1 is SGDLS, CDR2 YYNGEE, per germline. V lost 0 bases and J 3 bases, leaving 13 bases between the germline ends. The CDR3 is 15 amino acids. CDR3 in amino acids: CASSVGRDGDYEQYF. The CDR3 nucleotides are TGTGCCAGCAGCGTAGGACGGGACGGGGACTACGAGCAGTACTTC.

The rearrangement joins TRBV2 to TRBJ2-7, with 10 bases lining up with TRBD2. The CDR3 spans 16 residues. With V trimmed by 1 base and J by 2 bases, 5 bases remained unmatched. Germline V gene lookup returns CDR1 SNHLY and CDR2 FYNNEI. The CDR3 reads CASSEDRLAGTYEQYF. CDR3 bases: TGTGCCAGCAGTGAAGATCGACTAGCGGGCACCTACGAGCAGTACTTC.

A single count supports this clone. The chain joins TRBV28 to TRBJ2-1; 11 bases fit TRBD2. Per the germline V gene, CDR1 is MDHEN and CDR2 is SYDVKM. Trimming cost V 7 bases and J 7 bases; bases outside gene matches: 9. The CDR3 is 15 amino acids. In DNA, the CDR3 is TGTGCCAGCACCTTAGCGGGAGGGCCCTCGAATGAGCAGTTCTTC. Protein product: CASTLAGGPSNEQFF.

The CDR3 protein is CASSFGDRETDTQYF. The CDR3 DNA is TGCGCCAGCAGCTTCGGGGACAGGGAGACAGATACGCAGTATTTT. The J gene is TRBJ2-3, the V gene TRBV5-1; 9 bases line up with TRBD1. The CDR3 has 15 residues. Trimming took 2 bases from V and 3 from J; bases not matched to a gene: 4. Germline V gene sequence: CDR1 SGHRS, CDR2 YFSETQ. Full variable domain (missing parts from reference TRBV5-1 and TRBJ2-3): KAGVTQTPRYLIKTRGQQVTLSCSPISGHRSVSWYQQTPGQGLQFLFEYFSETQRNKGNFPGRFSGRQFSNSRSEMNVSTLELGDSALYLCASSFGDRETDTQYFGPGTRLTVL.

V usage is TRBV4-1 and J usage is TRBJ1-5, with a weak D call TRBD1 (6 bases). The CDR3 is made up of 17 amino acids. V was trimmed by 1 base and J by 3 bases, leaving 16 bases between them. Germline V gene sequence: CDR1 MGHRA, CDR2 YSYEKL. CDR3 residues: CASSQGQARGNNQPQHF. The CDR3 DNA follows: TGCGCCAGCAGCCAAGGACAGGCTCGTGGGAACAATCAGCCCCAGCATTTT.

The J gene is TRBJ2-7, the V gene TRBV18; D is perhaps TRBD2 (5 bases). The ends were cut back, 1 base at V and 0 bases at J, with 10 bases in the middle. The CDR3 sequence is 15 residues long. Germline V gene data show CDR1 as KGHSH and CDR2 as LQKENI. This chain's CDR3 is CASSPQGTSSYEQYF. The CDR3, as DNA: TGTGCCAGCTCACCACAGGGTACTAGCTCCTACGAGCAGTACTTC.

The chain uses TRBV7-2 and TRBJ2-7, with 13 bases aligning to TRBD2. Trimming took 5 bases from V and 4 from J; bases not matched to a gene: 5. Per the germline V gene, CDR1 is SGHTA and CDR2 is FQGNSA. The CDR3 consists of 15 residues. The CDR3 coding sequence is TGTGCCAGCAGCCGTTTGACTAGCGGGGGGTACGAGCAGTACTTC. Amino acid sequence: CASSRLTSGGYEQYF.

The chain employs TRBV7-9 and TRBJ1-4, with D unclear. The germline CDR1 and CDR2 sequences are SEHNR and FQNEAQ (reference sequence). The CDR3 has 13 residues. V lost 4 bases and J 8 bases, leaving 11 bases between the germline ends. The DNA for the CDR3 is TGTGCCAGCAGCTCCTACACGGGAGAAAAACTGTTTTTT. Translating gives CASSSYTGEKLFF.

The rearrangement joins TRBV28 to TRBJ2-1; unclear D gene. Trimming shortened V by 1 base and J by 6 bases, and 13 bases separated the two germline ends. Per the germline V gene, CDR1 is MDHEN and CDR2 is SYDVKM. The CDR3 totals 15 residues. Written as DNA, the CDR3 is TGTGCCAGCAGTTTATCACGGGTGGCGGTCAATGAGCAGTTCTTC. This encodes CASSLSRVAVNEQFF. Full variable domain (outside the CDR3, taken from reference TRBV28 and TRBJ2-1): DVKVTQSSRYLVKRTGEKVFLECVQDMDHENMFWYRQDPGLGLRLIYFSYDVKMKEKGDIPEGYSVSREKKERFSLILESASTNQTSMYLCASSLSRVAVNEQFFGPGTRLTVL.

The CDR3 here is CASSQKQGARGELFF. DNA of the CDR3: TGTGCCAGCAGCCAGAAACAGGGGGCGCGGGGGGAGCTGTTTTTT. The V and J genes are TRBV28 and TRBJ2-2, with 9 bases aligning to TRBD1. CDR1 is MDHEN and CDR2 is SYDVKM in the germline V gene. The CDR3 has 15 amino acids. The junction had 10 bases not matched to a gene; V was cut back by 6 bases and J by 8 bases.

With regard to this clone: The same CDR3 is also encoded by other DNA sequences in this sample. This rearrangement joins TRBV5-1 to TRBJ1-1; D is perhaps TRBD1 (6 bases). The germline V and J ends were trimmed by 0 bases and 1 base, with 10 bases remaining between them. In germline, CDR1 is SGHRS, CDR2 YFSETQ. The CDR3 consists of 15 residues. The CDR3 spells CASSLVAGANTEAFF. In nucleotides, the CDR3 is TGCGCCAGCAGCTTGGTAGCGGGGGCGAACACTGAAGCTTTCTTT.

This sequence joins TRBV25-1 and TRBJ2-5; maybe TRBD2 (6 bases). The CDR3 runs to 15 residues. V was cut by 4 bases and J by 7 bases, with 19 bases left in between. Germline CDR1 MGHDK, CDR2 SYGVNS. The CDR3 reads CASSGAGTASGTQYF. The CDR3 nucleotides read TGTGCCAGCAGTGGGGCCGGGACTGCCTCGGGGACCCAGTACTTC.

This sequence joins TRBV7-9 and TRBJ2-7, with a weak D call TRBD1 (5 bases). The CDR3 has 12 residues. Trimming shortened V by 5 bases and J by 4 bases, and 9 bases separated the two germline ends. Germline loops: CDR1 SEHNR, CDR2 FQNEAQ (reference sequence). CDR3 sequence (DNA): TGTGCCAGCAGCATCAACAGGTACGAGCAGTACTTC. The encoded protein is CASSINRYEQYF.

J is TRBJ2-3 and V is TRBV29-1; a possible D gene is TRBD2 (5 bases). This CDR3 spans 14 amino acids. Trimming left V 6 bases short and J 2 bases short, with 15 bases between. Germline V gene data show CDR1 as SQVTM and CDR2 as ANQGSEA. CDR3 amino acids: CSVSSHQTTDTQYF. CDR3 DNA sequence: TGCAGCGTCTCTAGCCATCAAACCACAGATACGCAGTATTTT.

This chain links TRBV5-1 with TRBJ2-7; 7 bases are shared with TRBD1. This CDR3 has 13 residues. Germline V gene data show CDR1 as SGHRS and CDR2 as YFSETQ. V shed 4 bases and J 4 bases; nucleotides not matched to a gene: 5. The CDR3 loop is CASSTSQGYEQYF. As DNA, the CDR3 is TGCGCCAGCAGCACGTCACAGGGGTACGAGCAGTACTTC.

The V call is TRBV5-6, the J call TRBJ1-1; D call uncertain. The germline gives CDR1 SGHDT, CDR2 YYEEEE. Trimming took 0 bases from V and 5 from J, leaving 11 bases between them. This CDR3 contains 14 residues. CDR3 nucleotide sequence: TGTGCCAGCAGCTTGGGACGGAGGAGGACTGAAGCTTTCTTT. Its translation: CASSLGRRRTEAFF.

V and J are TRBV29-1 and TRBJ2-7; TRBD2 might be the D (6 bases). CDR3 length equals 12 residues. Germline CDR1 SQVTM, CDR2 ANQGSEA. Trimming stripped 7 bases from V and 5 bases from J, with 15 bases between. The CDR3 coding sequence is TGCAGCGCCGGGACTCCTGGGGACGAGCAGTACTTC. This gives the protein CSAGTPGDEQYF.

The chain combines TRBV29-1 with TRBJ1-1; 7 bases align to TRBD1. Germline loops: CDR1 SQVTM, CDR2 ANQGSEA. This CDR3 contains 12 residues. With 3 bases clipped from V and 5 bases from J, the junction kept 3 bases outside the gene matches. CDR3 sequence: CSVDRGVTEAFF. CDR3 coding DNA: TGCAGCGTTGACAGGGGGGTTACTGAAGCTTTCTTT.

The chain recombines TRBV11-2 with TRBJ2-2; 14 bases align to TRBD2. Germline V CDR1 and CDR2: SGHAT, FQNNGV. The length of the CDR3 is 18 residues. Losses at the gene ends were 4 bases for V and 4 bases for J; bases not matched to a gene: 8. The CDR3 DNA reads TGTGCCAGCAGCTCTAGACTAGCGGGAGGGCTAGGCACCGGGGAGCTGTTTTTT. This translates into CASSSRLAGGLGTGELFF. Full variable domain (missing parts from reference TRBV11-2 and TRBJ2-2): EAGVAQSPRYKIIEKRQSVAFWCNPISGHATLYWYQQILGQGPKLLIQFQNNGVVDDSQLPKDRFSAERLKGVDSTLKIQPAKLEDSAVYLCASSSRLAGGLGTGELFFGEGSRLTVL.